This T cell receptor beta chain emerged from a study of technical replicates of blood from a handful of donors. Data came from immunoSEQ multiplex PCR; TCRdb stores just in-frame clones and leaves some out. The sample contains 70,000 to 85,000 clones, 95% of which appear only once. With V trimmed by 0 bases and J by 7 bases, 5 bases remained unmatched. CDR3 size: 15 residues. Looked up from germline, CDR1 is MNHEY and CDR2 is SVGAGI. The sequencing sample was made of T cells isolated from PBMCs. This TCR was sampled from a human donor in good health. The rearrangement links TRBV6-5 to TRBJ2-7; the match to TRBD2 covers 11 bases. The CDR3: CASSYSLAGGYEQYF. CDR3 nucleotide sequence: TGTGCCAGCAGTTACTCCCTAGCGGGAGGTTATGAGCAGTACTTC.